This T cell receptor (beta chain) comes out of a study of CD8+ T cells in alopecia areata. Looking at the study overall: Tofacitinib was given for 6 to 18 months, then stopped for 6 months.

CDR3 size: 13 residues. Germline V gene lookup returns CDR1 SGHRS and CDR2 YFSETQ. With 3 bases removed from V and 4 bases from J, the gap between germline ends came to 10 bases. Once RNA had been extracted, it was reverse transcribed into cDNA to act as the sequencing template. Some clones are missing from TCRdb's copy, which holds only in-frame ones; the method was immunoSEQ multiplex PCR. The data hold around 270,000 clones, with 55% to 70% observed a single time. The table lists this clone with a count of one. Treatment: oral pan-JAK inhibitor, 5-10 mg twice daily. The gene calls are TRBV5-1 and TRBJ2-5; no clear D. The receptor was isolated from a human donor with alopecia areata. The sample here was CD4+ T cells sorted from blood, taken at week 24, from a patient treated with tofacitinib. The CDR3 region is CASSSGSGETQYF. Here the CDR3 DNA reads TGCGCCAGCAGCTCCGGATCCGGAGAGACCCAGTACTTC.